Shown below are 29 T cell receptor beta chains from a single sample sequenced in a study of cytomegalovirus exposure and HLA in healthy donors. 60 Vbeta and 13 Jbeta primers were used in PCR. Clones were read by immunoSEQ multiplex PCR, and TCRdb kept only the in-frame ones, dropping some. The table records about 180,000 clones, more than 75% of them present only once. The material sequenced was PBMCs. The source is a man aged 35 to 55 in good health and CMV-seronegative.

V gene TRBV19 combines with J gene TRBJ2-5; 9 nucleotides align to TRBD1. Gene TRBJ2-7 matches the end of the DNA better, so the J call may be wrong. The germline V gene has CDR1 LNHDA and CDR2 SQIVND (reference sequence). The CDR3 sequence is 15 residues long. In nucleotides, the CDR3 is TGTGCCAGTAGTATAGGTACAGGGGGCCCCTACGAGCAGTACTTC. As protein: CASSIGTGGPYEQYF.

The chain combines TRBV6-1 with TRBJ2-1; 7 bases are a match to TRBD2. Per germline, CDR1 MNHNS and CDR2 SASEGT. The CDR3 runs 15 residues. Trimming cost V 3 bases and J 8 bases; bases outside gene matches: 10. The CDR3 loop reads CASSDSWVAGDEQFF. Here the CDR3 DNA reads TGTGCCAGCAGTGATTCTTGGGTAGCGGGCGATGAGCAGTTCTTC.

CDR3 residues: CASSLGSSLTDTQYF. Here the CDR3 DNA reads TGTGCCAGCAGCTTGGGGAGTAGTCTCACAGATACGCAGTATTTT. The V call is TRBV5-4, the J call TRBJ2-3; no firm D call. CDR1 is SGHNT, CDR2 YYREEE, per germline (reference sequence). Trimming took 0 bases from V and 2 from J, leaving 10 bases between them. CDR3 length equals 15 residues.

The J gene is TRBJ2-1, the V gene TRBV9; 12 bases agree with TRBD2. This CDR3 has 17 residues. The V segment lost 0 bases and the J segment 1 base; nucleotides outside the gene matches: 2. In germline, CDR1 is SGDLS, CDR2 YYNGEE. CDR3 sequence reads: CASSVGGLAGSYNEQFF. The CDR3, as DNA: TGTGCCAGCAGCGTAGGTGGACTAGCGGGATCCTACAATGAGCAGTTCTTC.

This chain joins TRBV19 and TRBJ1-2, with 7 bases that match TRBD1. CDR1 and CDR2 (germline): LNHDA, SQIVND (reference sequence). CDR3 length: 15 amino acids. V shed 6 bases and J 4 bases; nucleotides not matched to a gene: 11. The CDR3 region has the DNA TGTGCCAGTAGGACGAGACAGGGCCCTGCCTATGGCTACACCTTC. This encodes CASRTRQGPAYGYTF.

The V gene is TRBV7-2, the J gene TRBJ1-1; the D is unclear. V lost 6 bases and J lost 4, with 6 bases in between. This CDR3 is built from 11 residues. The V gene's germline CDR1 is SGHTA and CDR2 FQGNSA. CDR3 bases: TGTGCCAGCAGGGTAGTCACTGAAGCTTTCTTT. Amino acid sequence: CASRVVTEAFF.

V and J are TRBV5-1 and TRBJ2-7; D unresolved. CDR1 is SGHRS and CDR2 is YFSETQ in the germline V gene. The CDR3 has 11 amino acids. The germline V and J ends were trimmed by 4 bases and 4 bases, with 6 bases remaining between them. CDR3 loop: CASSQTYEQYF. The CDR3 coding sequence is TGCGCCAGCAGCCAGACTTACGAGCAGTACTTC.

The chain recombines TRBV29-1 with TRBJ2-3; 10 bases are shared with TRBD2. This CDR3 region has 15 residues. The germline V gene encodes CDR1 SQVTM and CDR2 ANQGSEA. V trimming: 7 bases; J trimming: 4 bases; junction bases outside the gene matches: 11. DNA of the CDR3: TGCAGCGCCCATTTTTCCAGCGGGGGGGCAGATACGCAGTATTTT. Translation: CSAHFSSGGADTQYF.

Here the CDR3 reads CASGDSLQETQYF. CDR3 sequence (DNA): TGTGCCAGCGGGGACAGTCTCCAAGAGACCCAGTACTTC. The chain uses TRBV5-4 and TRBJ2-5, with 7 bases fitting TRBD1. J lost 1 base, V lost 7 bases, and 4 bases had no gene match. Per germline, CDR1 SGHNT and CDR2 YYREEE (reference sequence). This CDR3 is 13 amino acids long.

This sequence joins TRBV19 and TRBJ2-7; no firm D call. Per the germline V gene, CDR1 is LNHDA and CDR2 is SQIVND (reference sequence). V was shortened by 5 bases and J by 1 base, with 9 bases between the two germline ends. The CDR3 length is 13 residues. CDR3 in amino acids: CASSATQSYEQYF. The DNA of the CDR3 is TGTGCCAGTAGTGCCACACAATCCTACGAGCAGTACTTC.

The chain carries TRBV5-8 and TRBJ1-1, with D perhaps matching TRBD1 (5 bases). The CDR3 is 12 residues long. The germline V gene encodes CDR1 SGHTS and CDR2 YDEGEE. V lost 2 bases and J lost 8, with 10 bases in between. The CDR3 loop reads CASSFRQKEAFF. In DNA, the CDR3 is TGTGCCAGCAGCTTTCGACAGAAAGAAGCTTTCTTT.

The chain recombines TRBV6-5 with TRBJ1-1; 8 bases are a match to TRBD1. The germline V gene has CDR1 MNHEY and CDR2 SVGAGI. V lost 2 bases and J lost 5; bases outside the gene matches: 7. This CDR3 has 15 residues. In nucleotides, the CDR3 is TGTGCCAGCAGTTACCGACAGGGGAAATTAACTGAAGCTTTCTTT. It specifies CASSYRQGKLTEAFF.

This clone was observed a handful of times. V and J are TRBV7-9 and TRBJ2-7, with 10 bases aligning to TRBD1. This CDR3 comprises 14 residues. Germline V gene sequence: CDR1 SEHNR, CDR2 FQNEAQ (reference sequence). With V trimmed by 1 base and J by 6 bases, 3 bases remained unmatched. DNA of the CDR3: TGTGCCAGCAGCTTAGTGGGACAGGGGCCCGAGCAGTACTTC. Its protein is CASSLVGQGPEQYF.

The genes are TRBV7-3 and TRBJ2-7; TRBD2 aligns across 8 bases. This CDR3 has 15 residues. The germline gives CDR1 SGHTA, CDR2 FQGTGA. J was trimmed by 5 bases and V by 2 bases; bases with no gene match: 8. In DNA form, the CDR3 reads TGTGCCAGCAGCTTAGACGGGACTAGGGGTAACGAGCAGTACTTC. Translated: CASSLDGTRGNEQYF.

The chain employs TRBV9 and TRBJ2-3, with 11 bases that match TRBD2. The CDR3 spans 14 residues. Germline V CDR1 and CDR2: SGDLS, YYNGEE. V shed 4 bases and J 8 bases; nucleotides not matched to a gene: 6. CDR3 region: CASSRSGGAGTQYF. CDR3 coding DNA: TGTGCCAGCAGCCGTAGCGGGGGGGCCGGTACGCAGTATTTT.

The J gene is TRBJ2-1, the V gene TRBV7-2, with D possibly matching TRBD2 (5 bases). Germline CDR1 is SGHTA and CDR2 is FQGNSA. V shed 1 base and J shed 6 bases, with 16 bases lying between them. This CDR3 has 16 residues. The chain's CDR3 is CASSLVARAVGNEQFF. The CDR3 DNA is TGTGCCAGCAGCTTAGTTGCGAGGGCAGTCGGCAATGAGCAGTTCTTC.

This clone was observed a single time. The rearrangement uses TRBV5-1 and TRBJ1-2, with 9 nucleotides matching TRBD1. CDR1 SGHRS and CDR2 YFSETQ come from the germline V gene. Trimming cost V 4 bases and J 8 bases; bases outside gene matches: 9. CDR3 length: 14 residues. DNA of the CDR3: TGCGCCAGCAGCCTGGGGGACAGGGCCGGAGGCTACACCTTC. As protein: CASSLGDRAGGYTF.

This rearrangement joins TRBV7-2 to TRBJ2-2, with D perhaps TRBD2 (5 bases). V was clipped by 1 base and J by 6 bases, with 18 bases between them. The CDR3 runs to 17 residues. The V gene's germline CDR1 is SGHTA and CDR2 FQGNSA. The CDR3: CASSLDRAGRSSGELFF. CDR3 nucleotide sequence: TGTGCCAGCAGCTTAGATCGGGCGGGCAGGTCCTCCGGGGAGCTGTTTTTT.

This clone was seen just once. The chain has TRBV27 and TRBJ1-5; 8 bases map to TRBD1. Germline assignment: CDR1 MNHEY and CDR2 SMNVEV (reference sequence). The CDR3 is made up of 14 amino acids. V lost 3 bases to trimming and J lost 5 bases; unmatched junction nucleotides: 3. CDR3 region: CASSFRGLDQPQHF. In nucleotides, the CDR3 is TGTGCCAGCAGTTTCAGGGGGCTGGATCAGCCCCAGCATTTT.

DNA of the CDR3: TGTGCCAGCAGCTTGTCAGACAGGGAGGAGGGGCCAACTAATGAAAAACTGTTTTTT. Translation gives CASSLSDREEGPTNEKLFF. This rearrangement joins TRBV5-4 to TRBJ1-4; TRBD1 matches 7 bases. With 1 base clipped from V and 0 bases from J, the junction kept 12 bases outside the gene matches. The CDR3 sequence is 19 residues long. CDR1 SGHNT and CDR2 YYREEE come from the germline V gene (reference sequence).

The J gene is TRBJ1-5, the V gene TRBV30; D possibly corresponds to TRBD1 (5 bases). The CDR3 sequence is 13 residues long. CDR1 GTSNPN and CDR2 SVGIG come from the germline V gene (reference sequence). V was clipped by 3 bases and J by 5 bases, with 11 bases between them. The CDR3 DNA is TGTGCCTGGAGCCAGGGAGGGGATCAGCCCCAGCATTTT. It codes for CAWSQGGDQPQHF.

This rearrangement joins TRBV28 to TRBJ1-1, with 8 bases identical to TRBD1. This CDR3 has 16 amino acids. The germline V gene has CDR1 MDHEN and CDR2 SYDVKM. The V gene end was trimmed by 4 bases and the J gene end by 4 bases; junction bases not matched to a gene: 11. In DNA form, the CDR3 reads TGTGCCAGCAGTTCGGCCCGGACAGGGTGGGGCACTGAAGCTTTCTTT. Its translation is CASSSARTGWGTEAFF.

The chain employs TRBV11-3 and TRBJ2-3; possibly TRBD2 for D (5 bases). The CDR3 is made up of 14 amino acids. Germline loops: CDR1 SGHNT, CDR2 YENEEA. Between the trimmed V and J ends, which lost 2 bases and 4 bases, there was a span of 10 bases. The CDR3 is CASSLLASADTQYF. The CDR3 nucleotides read TGTGCCAGCAGCTTACTAGCATCGGCAGATACGCAGTATTTT.

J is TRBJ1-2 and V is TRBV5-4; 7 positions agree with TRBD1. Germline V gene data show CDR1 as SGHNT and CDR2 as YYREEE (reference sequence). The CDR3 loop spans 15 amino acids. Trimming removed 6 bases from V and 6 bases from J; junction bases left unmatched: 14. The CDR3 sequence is CASIGGNRGIHGYTF. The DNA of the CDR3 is TGTGCCAGCATCGGCGGGAACAGGGGAATTCATGGCTACACCTTC.

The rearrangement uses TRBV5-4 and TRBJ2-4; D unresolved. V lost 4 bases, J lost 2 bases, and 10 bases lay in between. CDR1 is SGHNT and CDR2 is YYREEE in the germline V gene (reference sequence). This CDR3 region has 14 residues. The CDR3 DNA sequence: TGTGCCAGCAGCCCCGAGCTTTCCAAAAACATTCAGTACTTC. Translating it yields CASSPELSKNIQYF.

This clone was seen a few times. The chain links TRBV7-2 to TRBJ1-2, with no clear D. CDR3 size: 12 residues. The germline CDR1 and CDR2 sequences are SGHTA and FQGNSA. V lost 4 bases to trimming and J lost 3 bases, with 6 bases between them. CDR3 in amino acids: CASSWEDYGYTF. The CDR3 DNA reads TGTGCCAGCAGCTGGGAGGACTATGGCTACACCTTC.

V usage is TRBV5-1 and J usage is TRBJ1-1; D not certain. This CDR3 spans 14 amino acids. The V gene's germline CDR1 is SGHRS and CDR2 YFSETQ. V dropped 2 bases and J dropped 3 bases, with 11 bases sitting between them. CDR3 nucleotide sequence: TGCGCCAGCAGCTTCGGCTCGGGTGACACTGAAGCTTTCTTT. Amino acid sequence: CASSFGSGDTEAFF.

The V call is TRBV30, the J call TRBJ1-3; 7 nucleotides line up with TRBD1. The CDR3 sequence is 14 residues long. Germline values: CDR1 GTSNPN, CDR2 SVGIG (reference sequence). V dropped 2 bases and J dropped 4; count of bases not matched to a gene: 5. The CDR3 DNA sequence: TGTGCCTGGAGTAAAGGGGGCAGGGGAAACACCATATATTTT. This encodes CAWSKGGRGNTIYF.

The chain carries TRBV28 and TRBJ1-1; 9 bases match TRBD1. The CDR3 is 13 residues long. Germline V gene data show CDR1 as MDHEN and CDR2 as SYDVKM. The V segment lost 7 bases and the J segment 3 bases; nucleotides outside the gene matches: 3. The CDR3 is CASIGDRDTEAFF. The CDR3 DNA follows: TGTGCCAGCATAGGGGACAGGGACACTGAAGCTTTCTTT.